The clone carrying this T cell receptor (beta chain) came up once. Authors' methods: Estimation of nucleated cell counts relied on the amplification of reference gene primers. Clones were sequenced by immunoSEQ multiplex PCR, and TCRdb holds only the in-frame ones, with some missing. The V and J calls and clone size are taken from that table; D and trimming were inferred from the DNA. Here the sample spans approximately 200,000 clones, roughly four fifths being singletons. Trimming left V 8 bases short and J 7 bases short, with 17 bases between. Germline values: CDR1 MNHEY, CDR2 SVGAGI. The CDR3 sequence is 13 residues long. These data belong to a study of blood T cell repertoires in COVID-19. Study information: The United States, Italy and Spain were the sources of the acute and convalescent COVID-19 samples. Sample material is recorded as cDNA or gDNA derived from T cells, B-cell-depleted T cells, or PBMCs.

The receptor was isolated from a woman aged 50 to 60 with acute or convalescent COVID-19. Sequenced input: peripheral blood. The rearrangement joins TRBV6-5 to TRBJ1-2; D not certain. DNA for the CDR3: TGTGCCAGCTTGGCAGGAAAATTCCGTGGCTACACCTTC. This gives the protein CASLAGKFRGYTF.